In this sample, the clone carrying this T cell receptor beta chain turned up a few times. This specimen belongs to a study of blood T cell repertoires in COVID-19. The wider study: Collection of acute and convalescent COVID-19 samples took place in the United States, Italy and Spain. T cells, B-cell-depleted T cells, or PBMCs supplied cDNA or gDNA.

Germline V gene lookup returns CDR1 MGHRA and CDR2 YSYEKL. CDR3 size: 16 residues. V lost 2 bases and J 1 base, leaving 12 bases between the germline ends. Original handling: Nucleated cell number was recorded as an estimate derived from reference gene primer amplification. The protocol was immunoSEQ multiplex PCR, while the TCRdb copy is restricted to in-frame clones and leaves out a portion. V and J calls and clone size are copied from that table; D and trimming were computed from the DNA. The data contain around 170,000 clones, roughly four fifths of them singletons. The V gene is TRBV4-1, the J gene TRBJ1-5, with D perhaps TRBD1 (5 bases). The clonotype originates from a woman aged 40 to 50 with acute or convalescent COVID-19. Sequencing was carried out using peripheral blood. CDR3 DNA: TGCGCCAGCAGCCAAATGGGGGGGGTAAGCAATCAGCCCCAGCATTTT. Protein product: CASSQMGGVSNQPQHF.